The clone carrying this T cell receptor (beta chain) was observed a few times. Its antigen is not known. This sample is part of a study of T cells after posttransplantation cyclophosphamide. Sequencing used immunoSEQ multiplex PCR; TCRdb keeps in-frame clones, though not all of them. The repertoire holds 45,000 to 65,000 clones, with 85% to 90% as singletons. Study-wide results and limits: Tissue-infiltrating T cells from skin or gut overlapped little with blood T cells. Recipient CMV seropositivity and CMV reactivation strongly tracked TRB clonality. Later post-transplant blood repertoires were often dominated by donor CD8+ memory clones.

The source material was PBMCs. The receptor comes from a man aged 25 to 40 with a blood cancer, CMV-positive, and with a related stem cell donor.

In nucleotides, the CDR3 is TGTGCCACCAGCAGAGACCGAGGATCCTACGAGCAGTACTTC. Translation gives CATSRDRGSYEQYF. This chain links TRBV15 with TRBJ2-7; D not resolved. Per the germline V gene, CDR1 is LNHNV and CDR2 is YYDKDF (reference sequence). The CDR3 extends over 14 amino acids. V lost 0 bases and J 1 base, leaving 7 bases between the germline ends.